A single sample gave rise to the 18 T cell receptor beta chains below, sequenced in a study of T cell responses to AZD1222 COVID-19 vaccine. Using immunoSEQ multiplex PCR, the repertoire was profiled, and TCRdb retains in-frame clones only, with some absent. The sample carries about 130,000 clones, 70% to 90% recorded once. The input for sequencing was peripheral blood, taken 28 days after the second AZD1222 dose. Receptor source: an adult who received the AZD1222 COVID-19 vaccine.

The CDR3 spells CASSLGTSGGYEQYF. CDR3 DNA: TGCGCCAGCAGCCTGGGGACTAGCGGGGGATACGAGCAGTACTTC. The gene calls are TRBV5-1 and TRBJ2-7; 14 bases map to TRBD2. CDR3 size: 15 residues. Trimming removed 4 bases from V and 4 bases from J; junction bases left unmatched: 4. Looked up from germline, CDR1 is SGHRS and CDR2 is YFSETQ.

The CDR3, as DNA: TGTGCCAGCAGTGAAGAAGTCGACAGGGAGGGAACCGGGGAGCTGTTTTTT. It specifies CASSEEVDREGTGELFF. The chain combines TRBV6-1 with TRBJ2-2, with D perhaps being TRBD1 or TRBD2 (7 bases each). The CDR3 sequence is 17 residues long. The germline gives CDR1 MNHNS, CDR2 SASEGT. Trimming shortened V by 1 base and J by 5 bases, and 17 bases separated the two germline ends.

Of note for this clone: Other DNA sequences in this specimen translate into the identical CDR3. This chain joins TRBV6-5 and TRBJ2-3; no clear D gene. From germline, CDR1 is MNHEY and CDR2 SVGAGI. The CDR3 is made up of 12 amino acids. Trimming left V 6 bases short and J 4 bases short, with 8 bases between. CDR3 bases: TGTGCCAGCAGCCCCAACTCAGATACGCAGTATTTT. This translates into CASSPNSDTQYF.

This clone was seen once. V and J are TRBV6-5 and TRBJ1-1; D unclear. The CDR3 totals 14 residues. The V and J ends lost 8 bases and 2 bases respectively, with 15 bases between them. From germline, CDR1 is MNHEY and CDR2 SVGAGI. CDR3 DNA sequence: TGTGCCAGCGCTGTGGCGGGTGGAAACACTGAAGCTTTCTTT. It codes for CASAVAGGNTEAFF.

The rearrangement links TRBV7-9 to TRBJ1-4; TRBD1 might be the D (5 bases). The CDR3 consists of 18 residues. Germline V lookup: CDR1 SEHNR, CDR2 FQNEAQ (reference sequence). Trimming left V 3 bases short and J 7 bases short, with 24 bases between. CDR3 sequence (DNA): TGTGCCAGCAGCTTTGGCCGCCTAAGGGGTGTTGGTGTTGAAAAACTGTTTTTT. Amino acids: CASSFGRLRGVGVEKLFF.

In DNA form, the CDR3 reads TGCGCCAGCACCAGGACATTTGAAGGAAACACCATATATTTT. This gives the protein CASTRTFEGNTIYF. This chain uses TRBV10-2 with TRBJ1-3; D is perhaps TRBD1 (5 bases). V lost 7 bases, J lost 4 bases, and 14 bases lay in between. The CDR3 is 14 amino acids. In germline, CDR1 is WSHSY, CDR2 SAAADI.

The gene calls are TRBV19 and TRBJ1-1; possible D gene TRBD1, 6 bases. Trimming took 7 bases from V and 3 from J, leaving 12 bases between them. The CDR3 covers 13 residues. CDR1 and CDR2 (germline): LNHDA, SQIVND (reference sequence). As DNA, the CDR3 is TGTGCCAGTAACCAGGGGAGAGACACTGAAGCTTTCTTT. Residues: CASNQGRDTEAFF.

This clone appeared a single time. The chain links TRBV7-2 to TRBJ1-2, with TRBD1 matching over 7 bases. The germline V gene has CDR1 SGHTA and CDR2 FQGNSA. With 3 bases clipped from V and 3 bases from J, the junction kept 7 bases outside the gene matches. The CDR3 spans 15 residues. CDR3 protein: CASSLWGRGDYGYTF. The CDR3 nucleotides are TGTGCCAGCAGCTTGTGGGGCAGGGGGGACTATGGCTACACCTTC. The full variable domain, with the rest looked up from reference TRBV7-2 and TRBJ1-2, is GAGVSQSPSNKVTEKGKDVELRCDPISGHTALYWYRQSLGQGLEFLIYFQGNSAPDKSGLPSDRFSAERTGGSVSTLTIQRTQQEDSAVYLCASSLWGRGDYGYTFGSGTRLTVV.

V usage is TRBV18 and J usage is TRBJ1-1; tentative D call: TRBD1 (6 bases). Germline V CDR1 and CDR2: KGHSH, LQKENI. This CDR3 is built from 14 residues. V was clipped by 6 bases and J by 0 bases, with 11 bases between them. In DNA, the CDR3 is TGTGCCAGCTCCCCAGGGGAGGTGAACACTGAAGCTTTCTTT. Its protein is CASSPGEVNTEAFF.

The genes are TRBV5-4 and TRBJ1-1, with 7 bases matching TRBD1. CDR1 is SGHNT, CDR2 YYREEE, per germline (reference sequence). This CDR3 region has 15 residues. The junction had 16 bases not matched to a gene; V was cut back by 5 bases and J by 9 bases. The CDR3 DNA sequence: TGTGCCAGCAGACGGGACAGCTCCTTTCGAATGAAAGCTTTCTTT. It specifies CASRRDSSFRMKAFF.

This sequence joins TRBV12-5 and TRBJ2-7, with TRBD1 matching 10 bases. Losses at the gene ends were 2 bases for V and 2 bases for J; bases not matched to a gene: 6. Per the germline V gene, CDR1 is LGHNT and CDR2 is FRNRAP. The CDR3 has 16 amino acids. For the CDR3, the DNA is TGTGCTAGTGGTTTGACGACAGGGGGCGAACCCTACGAGCAGTACTTC. It translates to CASGLTTGGEPYEQYF.

The chain uses TRBV7-9 and TRBJ1-1, with TRBD1 as a possible D gene (6 bases). CDR1 and CDR2 from the germline V gene are SEHNR and FQNEAQ (reference sequence). Trimming cost V 3 bases and J 1 base, with 15 bases left between them. The length of the CDR3 is 16 residues. CDR3: CASSFPTGLGNTEAFF. CDR3 DNA: TGTGCCAGCAGCTTCCCTACAGGGTTGGGGAACACTGAAGCTTTCTTT.

The chain has TRBV6-5 and TRBJ2-1, with 11 positions matching TRBD2. The trim removed 6 bases at V and 4 bases at J, leaving 5 bases unmatched. Germline V gene data show CDR1 as MNHEY and CDR2 as SVGAGI. CDR3 length equals 15 residues. CDR3 sequence: CASRPRLAGYNEQFF. In DNA form, the CDR3 reads TGTGCCAGCAGGCCAAGACTAGCGGGATACAATGAGCAGTTCTTC.

The chain employs TRBV7-2 and TRBJ1-6, with a possible D match to TRBD1 (6 bases). Germline lookup yields CDR1 SGHTA and CDR2 FQGNSA. The CDR3 runs to 15 residues. The germline V and J ends were trimmed by 1 base and 4 bases, with 8 bases remaining between them. CDR3 residues: CASSLEGTYNSPLHF. The CDR3 DNA is TGTGCCAGCAGCTTAGAAGGGACATATAATTCACCCCTCCACTTT.

The V gene is TRBV19, the J gene TRBJ1-2; D remains ambiguous. Germline V gene lookup returns CDR1 LNHDA and CDR2 SQIVND (reference sequence). Trimming took off 6 bases at V and 0 bases at J, with 26 bases between the two ends. The CDR3 is made up of 19 amino acids. The CDR3 DNA reads as TGTGCCAGTAGCTCTTGGTTTGGCGACCCCGGAACTACTAACTATGGCTACACCTTC. Its protein product is CASSSWFGDPGTTNYGYTF.

The chain employs TRBV27 and TRBJ1-5; the D gene is possibly TRBD1 (6 bases). This CDR3 region has 14 residues. The V end lost 5 bases, the J end lost 4 bases, and 12 bases lay between the germline ends. Germline V lookup: CDR1 MNHEY, CDR2 SMNVEV (reference sequence). The CDR3 nucleotides read TGTGCCAGCAGTGCCGGGGACATAAATCAGCCCCAGCATTTT. Amino acids: CASSAGDINQPQHF.

The J gene is TRBJ2-3, the V gene TRBV19; 9 bases are shared with TRBD2. J lost 2 bases, V lost 3 bases, and 3 bases had no gene match. The germline gives CDR1 LNHDA, CDR2 SQIVND (reference sequence). CDR3 size: 15 residues. The CDR3 spells CASSIRLAVTDTQYF. The DNA of the CDR3 is TGTGCCAGTAGTATTCGACTAGCGGTCACAGATACGCAGTATTTT.

This chain connects TRBV6-5 to TRBJ2-3; D is uncertain. This CDR3 contains 14 residues. The V end lost 4 bases, the J end lost 1 base, and 9 bases lay between the germline ends. Germline-derived CDR1 and CDR2 are MNHEY and SVGAGI. In DNA form, the CDR3 reads TGTGCCAGCAGTTCAGGCTCCGGCACAGATACGCAGTATTTT. Translation: CASSSGSGTDTQYF.